The 20 T cell receptor beta chains below all came from one sample that was sequenced in a study of tumor-infiltrating lymphocytes in primary liver carcinoma. Production of TCR beta cDNA used roughly 500 ng total RNA together with a constant-region primer. Slightly modified ARM-PCR, run as three nested multiplex PCR rounds, produced the TCR beta libraries. Two initial PCR rounds of around 10 cycles each paired TRBV1-TRBV30 forward primers with a C-beta reverse primer. TCRdb redid the calling of the multiplex PCR reads with MiXCR, one entry per CDR3 protein. The sample includes about 100,000 distinct CDR3 sequences, approximately 70% seen only once; the top ten take 12%. Each 20-30 mg portion of unsorted bulk tissue served as the source for co-extraction of RNA and DNA. Sequences were obtained from liver tumor tissue from sampling region 2. The sample's subset: tumor region T2, inferior pole. All receptors derive from a woman aged 60-75 years with primary liver carcinoma and hepatitis B virus infection.

Worth noting for this clonotype: A junction end diverges from the germline sequence, so it may reflect a read error. This chain links TRBV6-1 with TRBJ2-5; TRBD2 aligns across 8 bases. Germline lookup yields CDR1 MNHNS and CDR2 SASEGT. CDR3 size: 18 residues. Here the CDR3 DNA reads TGTGCCAGCAGTGAAGGCCTTGGACTAGCCATGTACCAAGAGACCCAGTCCTTC. It codes for CASSEGLGLAMYQETQSF.

Notes on this clonotype: Lacking the conserved final phenylalanine or tryptophan, this CDR3 likely reflects a read error. The chain employs TRBV29-1 and TRBJ2-7; weak D call: TRBD2 (6 bases). The germline V gene encodes CDR1 SQVTM and CDR2 ANQGSEA. This CDR3 is built from 13 residues. Between the trimmed V and J ends, which lost 6 bases and 0 bases, there was a span of 12 bases. This CDR3 reads CSVVRGYSYEQYS. CDR3 nucleotide sequence: TGCAGCGTCGTACGGGGGTACTCCTACGAGCAGTACTCA.

There are a few counts of this clonotype. The genes are TRBV6-2 or TRBV6-3 and TRBJ2-1; 10 bases match TRBD2. Germline trimming cut 4 bases from V and 5 bases from J; bases unmatched to any gene: 5. This CDR3 comprises 15 residues. From germline, CDR1 is MNHEY and CDR2 SVGEGT. CDR3 protein: CASSSRLAGDNEQFF. The CDR3 DNA reads TGTGCCAGCAGTTCCCGGCTAGCGGGGGACAATGAGCAGTTCTTC.

The genes are TRBV2 and TRBJ2-1; no clear D. Trimming took off 5 bases at V and 10 bases at J, with 12 bases between the two ends. The CDR3 has 12 amino acids. Germline-derived CDR1 and CDR2 are SNHLY and FYNNEI. CDR3 loop: CASSRTDIEQFF. CDR3 bases: TGTGCCAGCAGTCGGACCGACATAGAGCAGTTCTTC. The whole variable domain, remainder taken from reference TRBV2 and TRBJ2-1, is EPEVTQTPSHQVTQMGQEVILRCVPISNHLYFYWYRQILGQKVEFLVSFYNNEISEKSEIFDDQFSVERPDGSNFTLKIRSTKLEDSAMYFCASSRTDIEQFFGPGTRLTVL.

In the case of this clonotype: One junction end does not reproduce the germline sequence, and a read error may be involved. The chain has TRBV6-2 or TRBV6-3 and TRBJ2-7; TRBD2 matches at 8 bases. From germline, CDR1 is MNHEY and CDR2 SVGEGT. This CDR3 contains 15 residues. CDR3 protein: CSSRDGTSGLYDQYF. CDR3 sequence (DNA): TGTTCCAGCAGGGACGGAACTAGCGGCCTCTACGATCAGTACTTC.

The V call is TRBV11-2, the J call TRBJ2-1; TRBD2 agrees at 10 bases. The CDR3 sequence is 15 residues long. CDR1 SGHAT and CDR2 FQNNGV come from the germline V gene. In DNA form, the CDR3 reads TGTGGAAGCAGGTCACCTCGGACTAGCGGCAATGAGCAGTTCTTC. It specifies CGSRSPRTSGNEQFF.

V usage is TRBV6-5 and J usage is TRBJ2-1; no firm D call. This CDR3 has 13 amino acids. Germline-derived CDR1 and CDR2 are MNHEY and SVGAGI. V was clipped by 2 bases and J by 5 bases, with 7 bases between them. The CDR3 DNA is TGTGCCAGCAGTTACATGTCAGACAATGAGCAGTTCTTC. Its translation: CASSYMSDNEQFF.

This chain joins TRBV18 and TRBJ2-4, with 10 nucleotides matching TRBD2. V lost 2 bases to trimming and J lost 6 bases; unmatched junction nucleotides: 4. CDR1 is KGHSH, CDR2 LQKENI, per germline. The CDR3 is made up of 15 amino acids. Here the CDR3 DNA reads TGTGCCAGCTCACCAGGACTAGCGGAACTAAACATTCAGTACTTC. This encodes CASSPGLAELNIQYF.

The V gene is TRBV14, the J gene TRBJ2-1, with 7 bases lining up with TRBD1. Looked up from germline, CDR1 is SGHDN and CDR2 is FVKESK. V was pared by 4 bases and J by 8 bases, with 8 bases of the junction left unmatched. The length of the CDR3 is 14 residues. The CDR3 here is CASSPKLTGYEQFF. The CDR3 bases are TGTGCCAGCAGCCCTAAATTGACAGGGTATGAGCAGTTCTTC.

As to this clonotype: The CDR3 end shows no conserved phenylalanine or tryptophan, and so a read error is likely. It is unclear where the CDR3 begins or ends on the DNA, so no DNA is shown, and the CDR3 is as TCRdb lists it. This rearrangement joins TRBV6-5 to TRBJ1-5. The CDR3 sequence runs 16 residues, both termini included. Germline CDR1 is MNHEY and CDR2 is SVGAGI. The CDR3 reads CASWPPRRISWQPQHS.

The chain combines TRBV20-1 with TRBJ2-7; no clear D. The CDR3 is made up of 11 amino acids. The germline CDR1 and CDR2 sequences are DFQATT and SNEGSKA (reference sequence). The CDR3 DNA is TGCAATGGGTATAAGGACTACGAGCAGTACTTC. Amino acids: CNGYKDYEQYF.

In regard to this clonotype: At one end, the junction sequence differs from germline, possibly due to a read error. The CDR3, as DNA: TGTGCAAGCAGTCCTAGCCCTCGTGAATGTACGCAGTATTTT. Translated: CASSPSPRECTQYF. J is TRBJ2-3 and V is TRBV6-5; maybe TRBD2 (5 bases). The CDR3 runs to 14 residues. Germline V gene lookup returns CDR1 MNHEY and CDR2 SVGAGI.

This clonotype occurred once. CDR3 amino acids: CASSQGKSHYEQYF. CDR3 DNA: TGTGCCAGCAGCCAAGGAAAGTCTCACTACGAGCAGTACTTC. This chain uses TRBV11-3 with TRBJ2-7; D call uncertain. CDR1 SGHNT and CDR2 YENEEA come from the germline V gene. The CDR3 loop spans 14 amino acids. Trimming stripped 5 bases from V and 3 bases from J, with 14 bases between. The entire variable domain, with the rest obtained from reference TRBV11-3 and TRBJ2-7, is as follows: EAGVVQSPRYKIIEKKQPVAFWCNPISGHNTLYWYLQNLGQGPELLIRYENEEAVDDSQLPKDRFSAERLKGVDSTLKIQPAELGDSAVYLCASSQGKSHYEQYFGPGTRLTVT.

A word on this clonotype: One end of the junction is discordant with germline, which a read error may explain. The chain combines TRBV11-3 with TRBJ2-7, with 10 bases lining up with TRBD1. The CDR3 is 15 amino acids. Germline CDR1 SGHNT, CDR2 YENEEA. The CDR3 nucleotides read TGTGGCAGCAGCCCCGCGACAGGGGGCAACTACGACCAGTACTTC. Translating gives CGSSPATGGNYDQYF.

Worth noting for this clonotype: This CDR3 is missing its conserved last phenylalanine or tryptophan, likely due to a read error. The rearrangement joins TRBV5-6 to TRBJ2-1; 7 bases match TRBD1. V shed 4 bases and J 2 bases; nucleotides not matched to a gene: 6. There are 15 residues in the CDR3. Germline CDR1 SGHDT, CDR2 YYEEEE. CDR3 protein: CASSPDRIPYNEQFL. CDR3 coding DNA: TGTGCCAGCAGCCCGGACAGGATTCCCTACAATGAGCAGTTCCTC.

Turning to this clonotype: A much larger clone differs from this one at a single base, so this may be a read error. The chain is built from TRBV6-6 and TRBJ2-3, with no clear D. CDR3 size: 13 residues. CDR1 is MNHNY and CDR2 is SVGAGI in the germline V gene (reference sequence). V lost 5 bases and J 4 bases, leaving 10 bases between the germline ends. DNA for the CDR3: TGTGCCAGCAGTGACACAAGGGCAGATACGCAGTATTTT. This encodes CASSDTRADTQYF.

This clonotype was recorded once. It may be a read error: a sequence one base away is much more abundant. The chain couples TRBV5-1 to TRBJ2-1; D assignment may be TRBD1 or TRBD2 (5 bases each). Germline-derived CDR1 and CDR2 are SGHRS and YFSETQ. This CDR3 is built from 13 residues. Here the CDR3 reads CASRSGTHNERFF. CDR3 nucleotide sequence: TGCGCCAGCAGGTCCGGGACCCACAATGAGCGGTTCTTC.

Details on this clonotype: A junction boundary mismatches the germline segment, possibly from a read error. The chain joins TRBV11-1 to TRBJ2-7, with no clear D. Germline loops: CDR1 SGHAT, CDR2 FQDESV (reference sequence). The CDR3 length is 15 residues. Written as DNA, the CDR3 is TGTGCCAGCAGCCCTCGGGCAGCAGGTCTACGCGAGCAATACTTC. It codes for CASSPRAAGLREQYF.

On this clonotype: One junction end disagrees with the germline gene, perhaps due to a read error. The rearrangement uses TRBV29-1 and TRBJ1-4; a weak D match, TRBD1 (5 bases). CDR1 and CDR2 from the germline V gene are SQVTM and ANQGSEA. The CDR3 covers 13 residues. CDR3 amino acids: CSVAGTPGEKLLF. The CDR3 nucleotides read TGCAGCGTTGCCGGGACCCCGGGCGAAAAACTGCTTTTT. The full variable domain, rest sourced from reference TRBV29-1 and TRBJ1-4, is SAVISQKPSRDICQRGTSLTIQCQVDSQVTMMFWYRQQPGQSLTLIATANQGSEATYESGFVIDKFPISRPNLTFSTLTVSNMSPEDSSIYLCSVAGTPGEKLLFGSGTQLSVL.

The chain has TRBV7-9 and TRBJ2-3, with TRBD2 matching over 10 bases. V was pared by 9 bases and J by 0 bases, with 6 bases of the junction left unmatched. The CDR3 contains 15 residues. From germline, CDR1 is SEHNR and CDR2 FQNEAQ (reference sequence). CDR3 DNA: TGTGCCAGTGACCCTAGCGGGAGCAGCACAGATACGCAGTATTTT. Its protein product is CASDPSGSSTDTQYF.